The sequence of this T cell receptor beta chain was determined in a study of early T cells in non-severe SARS-CoV-2 infection. This clonotype has a count of ten or more. Each CDR3 protein is one row after TCRdb ran MiXCR on the 5' RACE reads. The data show about 48,000 distinct CDR3 sequences, 6.5% to 9.5% seen once. This CDR3 has 16 residues. The TCR was taken from an adult who was a healthcare worker with PCR-confirmed SARS-CoV-2 infection or an uninfected control (not recorded which). The rearrangement joins TRBV21-1 to TRBJ1-1. TRBV21-1 is flagged as a pseudogene. What was sequenced was whole blood. The CDR3 sequence is CASSTLVARIHTEAFF. The CDR3, as DNA: TGTGCCAGCAGCACACTCGTGGCAAGAATTCACACTGAAGCTTTCTTT.